This TCR gamma chain was profiled in a study of intestinal T cells in coeliac disease. Study results and limitations: Coeliac and control groups differed significantly in age. CDR3 sequence counts may reflect PCR duplicates rather than true repeats.

Concerning this clone itself: Antigen: not known.

More than 8 formalin-fixed paraffin-embedded scrolls, each 5 µm thick, supplied each case's genomic DNA. The TRG library came from about 200 ng of biopsy DNA amplified with LymphoTrack primers. TCRdb reran clone calling via CATT on the multiplex PCR reads. The table records 930 or so gamma-chain clones, around 45% of them present only once. This receptor was taken from a human donor with celiac disease. Material for sequencing was a duodenal biopsy.

CDR3 sequence (DNA): TGTGCACCTGGGACGGGCCAGGAATATAAGAAACTCTTT. Translated: CAPGTGQEYKKLF. The chain uses TRGV4 and TRGJ1 or TRGJ2. Germline CDR1 is EGSTGY and CDR2 is YDSYTSSV. CDR3 size: 13 residues.